The clone carrying this TCR beta chain was found a few times. The antigen is not known. A J-beta primer mix and a sample-barcoded 5' primer were used in a second PCR of about 6 to 12 cycles. The template-switch adaptor, which had 12 random nucleotides, put a tag on each cDNA molecule. The study obtained at least 2.5 million CDR3-containing paired-end reads from every sample. MiXCR, run by TCRdb on the 5' RACE reads, gives a single entry per CDR3 protein. The profile shows about 970,000 distinct CDR3 sequences, roughly 51% of them singletons. V lost 6 bases and J 0 bases, leaving 12 bases between the germline ends. This CDR3 region has 15 residues. Germline assignment: CDR1 SGHAT and CDR2 FQNNGV. This record comes from a study of blood T cells in healthy people across ages. Study-level results: Older age coincided with a roughly linear decline in TCR beta diversity per million T cells.

Whenever a sample was processed, at least 6 million PBMCs were isolated. The chain recombines TRBV11-2 with TRBJ2-1; D remains unclear. Sequencing input: blood. This clonotype was sampled from a woman aged 55-69 years in good health. Written as DNA, the CDR3 is TGTGCCAGCAGTCAAGACTTACCCTCCTACAATGAGCAGTTCTTC. This encodes CASSQDLPSYNEQFF. Drawing the rest from reference TRBV11-2 and TRBJ2-1, the complete variable domain is EAGVAQSPRYKIIEKRQSVAFWCNPISGHATLYWYQQILGQGPKLLIQFQNNGVVDDSQLPKDRFSAERLKGVDSTLKIQPAKLEDSAVYLCASSQDLPSYNEQFFGPGTRLTVL.